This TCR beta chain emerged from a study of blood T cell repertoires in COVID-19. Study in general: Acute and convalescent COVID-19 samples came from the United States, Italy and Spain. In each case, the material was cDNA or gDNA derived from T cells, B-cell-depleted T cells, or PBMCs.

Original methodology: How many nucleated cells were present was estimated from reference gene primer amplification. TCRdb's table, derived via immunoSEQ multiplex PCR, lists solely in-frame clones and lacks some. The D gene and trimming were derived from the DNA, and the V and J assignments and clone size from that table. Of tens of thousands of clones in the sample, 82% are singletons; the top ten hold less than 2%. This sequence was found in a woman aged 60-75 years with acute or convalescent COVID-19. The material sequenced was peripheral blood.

CDR3: CASSNTFRYEQYF. Here the CDR3 DNA reads TGTGCCAGTAGTAACACATTCCGCTACGAGCAGTACTTC. This sequence joins TRBV19 and TRBJ2-7; D call uncertain. Trimming stripped 4 bases from V and 3 bases from J, with 10 bases between. Germline loops: CDR1 LNHDA, CDR2 SQIVND (reference sequence). The CDR3 covers 13 residues.